This entry features one TCR beta chain sequence. Antigen unknown. This sample was taken from a study of vaccination and CD4 T cells after COVID-19. About the study: Median time from COVID diagnosis to post-COVID sampling was approximately 3.5 months (35 to 161).

The sample's treatment: roughly nine-day PBMC culture with coronavirus spike peptide pools or control peptides (ViraFEST assay). The Oncomine TCR Beta short-read assay was applied to DNA of cultured CD4+ T cells. TCRdb independently ran MiXCR on the PCR reads; one entry per CDR3 protein. The sample lists around 21,000 distinct CDR3 sequences; more than 50% were seen once. V lost 8 bases and J lost 4, with 14 bases in between. Germline values: CDR1 MNHNS, CDR2 SASEGT. CDR3 length: 13 amino acids. The sequence was obtained from a human donor who had recovered from COVID-19. The sequenced sample consisted of CD4+ T cells from blood, cultured in vitro. The chain carries TRBV6-1 and TRBJ1-2; D is undetermined. CDR3: CASGDLRGYGYTF. Here the CDR3 DNA reads TGTGCCAGCGGCGACCTGAGAGGCTATGGCTACACCTTC.